The T cell receptor beta chain described here comes from a study of T cells after yellow fever vaccination (dated by TCRdb to the late 2010s). For context, the study as a whole: Libraries from fractions with low cell numbers were prepared with the SMART-Seq v4 Ultra Low Input RNA kit. To follow T-cell clones before and after both primary and booster YFV17D yellow fever vaccination, bulk TCR alpha and beta repertoires underwent longitudinal sequencing. Two healthy male donors made up the cohort, one aged 18 to 30 years and the other aged 30 to 40 years. Blood was collected at multiple timepoints before and after primary and secondary immunization, and bulk PBMC replicates and cell subsets were isolated. Study-level results and caveats: Most clones expanded after primary vaccination (almost 98% of CD4 and over 80% of CD8) were re-detected after the booster, suggesting that broad memory maintenance occurred. The secondary T-cell response was found to be weaker but faster than the primary response, with a peak reached on day 5 rather than on day 15. A small fraction of clonotypes appeared in both the CD4 and CD8 compartments, likely as a result of convergent recombination. Computational filtering was needed because FACS-sorted repertoires could contain abundant contaminating clonotypes from the bulk population. The study included only a couple of donors, which limits how far the findings can be generalized.

The sample's treatment or condition, from its label and the paper: live attenuated yellow fever vaccine strain. A standard Ficoll-Paque protocol was used to isolate PBMCs from peripheral blood. CD4 and CD8 T-cell fractions were isolated with Dynabeads CD4 and CD8 positive selection kits. TriZol was used to extract RNA from bulk PBMCs, CD4 and CD8 fractions, and dextramer-positive and dextramer-negative fractions. There are many counts of this clonotype. Its antigen remains undetermined. There are no base qualities to consult, and no much larger clone falls within one base. TCR cDNA was synthesized by 5'RACE template switching, through which a universal primer site and unique molecular identifiers were introduced. cDNA synthesis was primed from both the TCR alpha and TCR beta constant segments. Library amplification involved two PCR steps, and the second step added sample barcodes and sequencing adapters. Libraries were sequenced on Illumina HiSeq 2500 (2x100 bp) or NovaSeq (2x150 bp). As for the authors' bioinformatics: Reads were demultiplexed and collapsed into UMI consensus sequences with MIGEC, and V(D)J alignment was performed with MiXCR. Clonotypes responding to the vaccine were identified with edgeR on replicate PBMC samples, with the criteria of FDR below 0.01 and a log2 fold change above 5 up to day 15. Bulk clonotypes were assigned CD4 or CD8 identity according to which sequenced CD4 or CD8 repertoire held them at higher abundance. Starting from the raw public reads, TCRdb applied fastp trimming at Q25, assembled clones with MiXCR and retained in-frame beta chains. For every CDR3 protein sequence, its rows merge into one entry that carries the most common genes and DNA. The V and J calls follow TCRdb's processing rather than the paper's. The sample records about 69,000 distinct CDR3 sequences, 5% to 6.5% of which are singletons. The ten most abundant clones make up 2.2% of the sample.

V sheds 4 bases and J sheds 0 bases, leaving 12 bases between their ends. CDR1 and CDR2, per the germline V gene, are SNHLY and FYNNEI. The CDR3 spans 16 residues, from the cysteine through the phenylalanine. The retained sequence is limited to the CDR3, 48 bases, with the frame set at the first base. The sequence links TRBV2 to TRBJ2-2; a tentative D call is TRBD1 (5 bases match). The source of this sequence is a man aged 18 to 30 who received the YFV17D yellow fever vaccine. The sequencing used CD4+ T cells sorted from PBMCs, collected roughly 15 days after the first yellow fever vaccination. The encoded CDR3 is CASSGSGIANTGELFF. The nucleotide sequence is TGTGCCAGCAGTGGATCAGGGATCGCGAACACCGGGGAGCTGTTTTTT.